This TCR beta chain derives from a study of blood T cell repertoires in COVID-19. The wider study: Collection of acute and convalescent COVID-19 samples took place in the United States, Italy and Spain.

Clones were sequenced by immunoSEQ multiplex PCR, and TCRdb holds only the in-frame ones, with some missing. Of roughly 250,000 clones listed, 75% to 90% are singletons. The sequence was obtained from a woman aged 40 to 50 with acute or convalescent COVID-19. Specimen: peripheral blood.

Here the CDR3 DNA reads TGTGCCAGCACCCTCAATCGAAGACAGGGGGCGGCCGGGGAGCTGTTTTTT. Encoded protein: CASTLNRRQGAAGELFF. The chain couples TRBV2 to TRBJ2-2; 10 positions match TRBD1. CDR3 size: 17 residues. J was trimmed by 6 bases and V by 7 bases; bases with no gene match: 14. The germline gives CDR1 SNHLY, CDR2 FYNNEI.